The 10 T cell receptor beta chains below all came from one sample that was sequenced in a study of blood T cells in healthy people across ages. Combining a sample-barcoded 5' primer with a J-beta primer mix, a second PCR ran for roughly 7 to 12 cycles. A single record per CDR3 protein comes from TCRdb applying MiXCR to the 5' RACE reads. The data contain hundreds of thousands of distinct CDR3 sequences, about half of them singletons. The sample was blood. The receptor source for this set is a woman aged 55-69 years in good health.

CDR3 nucleotide sequence: TGTGCCGCTAAGGCCCGATTCTATGCGACTGAAGCTTTCTTT. Protein product: CAAKARFYATEAFF. The V gene is TRBV7-3, the J gene TRBJ1-1; D call uncertain. The CDR3 runs 14 residues. Trimming removed 11 bases at V and 5 bases at J, with 21 bases between. Germline V gene data show CDR1 as SGHTA and CDR2 as FQGTGA.

The genes are TRBV12-3 or TRBV12-4 and TRBJ2-5; D gene unclear. The CDR3 contains 13 residues. Trimming removed 3 bases at V and 4 bases at J, with 9 bases between. CDR3 sequence: CASSLPPGETQYF. For the CDR3, the DNA is TGTGCCAGCAGTTTGCCCCCAGGAGAGACCCAGTACTTC.

Details on this clonotype: One end of the junction is discordant with germline, which a read error may explain. The chain combines TRBV2 with TRBJ2-3; 7 bases line up with TRBD1. The CDR3 has 15 residues. CDR1 and CDR2 from the germline V gene are SNHLY and FYNNEI. CDR3 coding DNA: TGTGCCAGCGGTGAAGACAGGGCAACCAGAGATACGCAGTATTTT. It yields the protein CASGEDRATRDTQYF.

In this sample, this clonotype turned up once. The rearrangement joins TRBV27 to TRBJ1-1; 7 bases align to TRBD1. V was clipped by 1 base and J by 7 bases; unmatched bases: 12. Germline V gene data show CDR1 as MNHEY and CDR2 as SMNVEV (reference sequence). This CDR3 is built from 16 residues. CDR3 residues: CASSLYGAGPGGEAFF. DNA for the CDR3: TGTGCCAGCAGTTTATATGGGGCGGGGCCAGGGGGTGAAGCTTTCTTT.

This clonotype was seen only a few times. V and J are TRBV29-1 and TRBJ1-2; D perhaps matches TRBD1 (5 bases). Germline CDR1 is SQVTM and CDR2 is ANQGSEA. The CDR3 covers 13 residues. Trimming cost V 5 bases and J 1 base, with 11 bases left between them. The CDR3 reads CSVHRDRNYGYTF. The CDR3 region has the DNA TGCAGCGTTCACCGGGACCGTAACTATGGCTACACCTTC.

This clonotype came up a few times. The chain joins TRBV11-2 to TRBJ2-1; D tentatively fits TRBD1 or TRBD2 (6 bases each). The V end was cut by 8 bases, the J end by 4 bases, with 18 bases between. Germline V gene data show CDR1 as SGHAT and CDR2 as FQNNGV. The CDR3 runs 15 residues. The CDR3 sequence: CASSFGGLGYNEQFF. The CDR3 DNA is TGTGCCAGCTCGTTCGGGGGCCTCGGATACAATGAGCAGTTCTTC. The full variable domain, in which reference TRBV11-2 and TRBJ2-1 provide the parts outside the CDR3, is EAGVAQSPRYKIIEKRQSVAFWCNPISGHATLYWYQQILGQGPKLLIQFQNNGVVDDSQLPKDRFSAERLKGVDSTLKIQPAKLEDSAVYLCASSFGGLGYNEQFFGPGTRLTVL.

CDR3: CSAGVGRVAYNEQFF. In DNA, the CDR3 is TGCAGTGCTGGAGTTGGGCGGGTCGCCTACAATGAGCAGTTCTTC. This chain links TRBV20-1 with TRBJ2-1; weak D call: TRBD2 (5 bases). With 5 bases removed from V and 2 bases from J, the gap between germline ends came to 16 bases. The CDR3 length is 15 residues. Germline V gives CDR1 DFQATT, CDR2 SNEGSKA (reference sequence).

The rearrangement joins TRBV5-1 to TRBJ2-5, with D possibly being TRBD1 (6 bases). Germline CDR1 and CDR2: SGHRS and YFSETQ. The V gene lost 1 base and the J gene lost 5 bases, with 15 bases spanning the gap. The CDR3 runs to 15 residues. The CDR3 DNA sequence: TGCGCCAGCAGCTTGTTTCAGGGGATCGGGGAGACCCAGTACTTC. As protein: CASSLFQGIGETQYF.

This clonotype came up a few times. This chain joins TRBV29-1 and TRBJ2-1; D not resolved. CDR1 is SQVTM and CDR2 is ANQGSEA in the germline V gene. V was trimmed by 0 bases and J by 3 bases, leaving 15 bases between them. This CDR3 region has 16 residues. The CDR3 is CSVEDVWQEHYNEQFF. The CDR3 DNA reads as TGCAGCGTTGAAGATGTCTGGCAGGAGCACTACAATGAGCAGTTCTTC.

The DNA for the CDR3 is TGCAGTGCTAGCTATCCGAAGACAGGATCCCGCACTAAGGGAGAGCAGTACTTC. It yields the protein CSASYPKTGSRTKGEQYF. The J gene is TRBJ2-5, the V gene TRBV20-1; possible D gene TRBD1, 6 bases. This CDR3 is built from 18 residues. Germline V lookup: CDR1 DFQATT, CDR2 SNEGSKA (reference sequence). Trimming took off 3 bases at V and 11 bases at J, with 34 bases between the two ends.